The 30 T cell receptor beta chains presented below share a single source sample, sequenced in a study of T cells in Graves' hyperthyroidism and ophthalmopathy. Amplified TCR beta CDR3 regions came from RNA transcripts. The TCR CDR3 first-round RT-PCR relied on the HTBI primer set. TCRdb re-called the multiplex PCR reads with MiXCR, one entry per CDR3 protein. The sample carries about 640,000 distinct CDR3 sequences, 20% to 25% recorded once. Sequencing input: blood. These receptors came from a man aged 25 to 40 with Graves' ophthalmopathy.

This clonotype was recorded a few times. The CDR3 DNA sequence: TGTGCCAGCAGCTTGACAGTGACAAAAGAGACCCAGTACTTC. Protein product: CASSLTVTKETQYF. The V gene is TRBV6-2 or TRBV6-3, the J gene TRBJ2-5, with a possible D match to TRBD1 (5 bases). V was clipped by 6 bases and J by 3 bases, with 14 bases between them. This CDR3 comprises 14 residues. In germline, CDR1 is MNHEY, CDR2 SVGEGT.

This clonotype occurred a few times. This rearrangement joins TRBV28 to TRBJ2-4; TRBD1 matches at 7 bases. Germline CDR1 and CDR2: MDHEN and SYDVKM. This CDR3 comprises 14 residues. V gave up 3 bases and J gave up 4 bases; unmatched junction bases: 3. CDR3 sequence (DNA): TGTGCCAGCAGTTTCCCGGGACAGAAAAACATTCAGTACTTC. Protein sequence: CASSFPGQKNIQYF.

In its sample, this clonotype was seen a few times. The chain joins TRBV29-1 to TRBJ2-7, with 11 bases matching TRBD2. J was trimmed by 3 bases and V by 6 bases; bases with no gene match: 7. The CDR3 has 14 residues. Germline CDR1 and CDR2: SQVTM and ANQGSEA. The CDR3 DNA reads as TGCAGCGTGCGGGGGACTAGCGGAGACTACGAGCAGTACTTC. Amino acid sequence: CSVRGTSGDYEQYF.

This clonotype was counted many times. The CDR3 coding sequence is TGTGCCAGCAGCTCCCCTCGAGGAGTGGAGACCCAGTACTTC. Its protein is CASSSPRGVETQYF. The rearrangement joins TRBV11-2 to TRBJ2-5; D uncertain. The CDR3 contains 14 residues. V gave up 4 bases and J gave up 5 bases, with 14 bases separating them. Germline lookup yields CDR1 SGHAT and CDR2 FQNNGV.

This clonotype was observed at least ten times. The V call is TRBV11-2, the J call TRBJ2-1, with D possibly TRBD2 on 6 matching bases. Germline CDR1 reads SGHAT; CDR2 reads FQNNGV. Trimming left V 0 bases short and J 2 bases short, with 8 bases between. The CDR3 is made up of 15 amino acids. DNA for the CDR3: TGTGCCAGCAGCTTAGACGGGAGCGCCTACAATGAGCAGTTCTTC. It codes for CASSLDGSAYNEQFF.

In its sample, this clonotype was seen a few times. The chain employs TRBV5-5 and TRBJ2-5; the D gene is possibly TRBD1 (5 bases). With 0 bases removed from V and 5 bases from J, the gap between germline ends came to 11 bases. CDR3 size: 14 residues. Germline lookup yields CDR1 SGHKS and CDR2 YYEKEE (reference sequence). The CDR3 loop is CASSLAAGKETQYF. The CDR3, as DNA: TGTGCCAGCAGCTTGGCCGCAGGGAAGGAGACCCAGTACTTC.

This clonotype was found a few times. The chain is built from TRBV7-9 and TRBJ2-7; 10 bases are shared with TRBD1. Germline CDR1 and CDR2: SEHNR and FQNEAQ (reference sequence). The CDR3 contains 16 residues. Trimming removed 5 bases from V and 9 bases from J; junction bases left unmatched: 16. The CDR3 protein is CASSPSGTGEPGGQYF. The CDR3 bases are TGTGCCAGCAGCCCCTCCGGGACAGGGGAACCCGGCGGGCAGTACTTC.

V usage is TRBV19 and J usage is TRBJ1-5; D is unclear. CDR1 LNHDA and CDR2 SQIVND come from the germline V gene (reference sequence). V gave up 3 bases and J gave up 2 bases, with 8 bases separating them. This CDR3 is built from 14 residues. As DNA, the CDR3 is TGTGCCAGTAGTATTGTTTCGGGCAATCAGCCCCAGCATTTT. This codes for CASSIVSGNQPQHF. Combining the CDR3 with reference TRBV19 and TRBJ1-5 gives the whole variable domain DGGITQSPKYLFRKEGQNVTLSCEQNLNHDAMYWYRQDPGQGLRLIYYSQIVNDFQKGDIAEGYSVSREKKESFPLTVTSAQKNPTAFYLCASSIVSGNQPQHFGDGTRLSIL.

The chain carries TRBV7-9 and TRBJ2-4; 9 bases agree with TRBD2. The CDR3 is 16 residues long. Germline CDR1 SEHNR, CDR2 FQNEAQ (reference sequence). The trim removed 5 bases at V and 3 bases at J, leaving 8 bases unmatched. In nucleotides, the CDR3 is TGTGCCAGCAGCCCCAGGACAGCGGGAGGCAAAAACATTCAGTACTTC. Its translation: CASSPRTAGGKNIQYF.

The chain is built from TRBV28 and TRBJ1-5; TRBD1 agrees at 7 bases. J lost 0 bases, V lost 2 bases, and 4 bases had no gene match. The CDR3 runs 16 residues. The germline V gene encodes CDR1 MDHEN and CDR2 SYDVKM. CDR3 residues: CASSLGQVNSNQPQHF. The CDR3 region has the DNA TGTGCCAGCAGTTTAGGACAGGTGAATAGCAATCAGCCCCAGCATTTT.

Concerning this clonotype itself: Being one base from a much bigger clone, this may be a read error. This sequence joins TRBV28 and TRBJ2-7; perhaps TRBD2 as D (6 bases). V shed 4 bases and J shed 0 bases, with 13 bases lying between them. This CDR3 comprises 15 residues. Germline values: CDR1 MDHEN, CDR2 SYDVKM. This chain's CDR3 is CASSSQGGPSYEQYF. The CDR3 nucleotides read TGTGCCAGCAGTTCGCAGGGAGGCCCCTCCTACGAGCAGTACTTC. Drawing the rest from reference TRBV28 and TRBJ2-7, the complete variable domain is DVKVTQSSRYLVKRTGEKVFLECVQDMDHENMFWYRQDPGLGLRLIYFSYDVKMKEKGDIPEGYSVSREKKERFSLILESASTNQTSMYLCASSSQGGPSYEQYFGPGTRLTVT.

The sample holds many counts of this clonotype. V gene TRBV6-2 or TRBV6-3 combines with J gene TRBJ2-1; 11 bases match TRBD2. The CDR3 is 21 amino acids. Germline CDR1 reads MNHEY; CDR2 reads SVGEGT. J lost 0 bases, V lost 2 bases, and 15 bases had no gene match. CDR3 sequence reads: CASSYPHSTGTSGYSYNEQFF. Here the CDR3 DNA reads TGTGCCAGCAGTTACCCGCACTCCACGGGGACTAGCGGATACTCCTACAATGAGCAGTTCTTC.

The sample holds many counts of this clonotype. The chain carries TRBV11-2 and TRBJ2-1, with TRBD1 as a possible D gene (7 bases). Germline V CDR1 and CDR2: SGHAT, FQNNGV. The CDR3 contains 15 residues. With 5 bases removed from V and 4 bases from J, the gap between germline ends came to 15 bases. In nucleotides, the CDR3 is TGTGCCAGCAGCCCAGGGGGGTCATTGTACAATGAGCAGTTCTTC. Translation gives CASSPGGSLYNEQFF.

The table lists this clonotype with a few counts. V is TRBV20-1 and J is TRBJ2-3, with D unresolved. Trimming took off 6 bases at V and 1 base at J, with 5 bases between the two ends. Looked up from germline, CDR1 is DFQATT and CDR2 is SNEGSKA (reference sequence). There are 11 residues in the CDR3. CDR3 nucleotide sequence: TGCAGTGCAGAGCGCACAGATACGCAGTATTTT. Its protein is CSAERTDTQYF.

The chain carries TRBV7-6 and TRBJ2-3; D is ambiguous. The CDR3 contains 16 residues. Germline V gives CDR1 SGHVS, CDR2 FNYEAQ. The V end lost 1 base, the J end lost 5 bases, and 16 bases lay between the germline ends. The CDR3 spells CASSLVTGPIGDTQYF. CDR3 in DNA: TGTGCCAGCAGCTTAGTAACCGGTCCGATAGGAGATACGCAGTATTTT.

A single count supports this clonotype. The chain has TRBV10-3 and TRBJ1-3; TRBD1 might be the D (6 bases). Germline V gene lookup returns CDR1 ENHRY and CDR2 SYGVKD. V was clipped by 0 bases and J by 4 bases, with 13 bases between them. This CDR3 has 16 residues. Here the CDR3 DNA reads TGTGCCATCAGTGAGTCGACAGGTCTTAACGGAAACACCATATATTTT. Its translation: CAISESTGLNGNTIYF.

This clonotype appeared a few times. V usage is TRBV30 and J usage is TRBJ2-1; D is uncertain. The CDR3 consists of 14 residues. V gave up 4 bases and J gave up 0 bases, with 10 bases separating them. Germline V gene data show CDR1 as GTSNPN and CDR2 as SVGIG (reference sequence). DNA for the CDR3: TGTGCCTGGACAGATACCAGCTCCTACAATGAGCAGTTCTTC. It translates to CAWTDTSSYNEQFF.

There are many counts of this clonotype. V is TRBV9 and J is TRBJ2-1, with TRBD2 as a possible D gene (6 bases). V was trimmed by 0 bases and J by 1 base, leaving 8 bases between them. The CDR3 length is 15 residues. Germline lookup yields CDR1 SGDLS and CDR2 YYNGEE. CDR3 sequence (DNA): TGTGCCAGCAGCGTAGGGACTATTTCCTACAATGAGCAGTTCTTC. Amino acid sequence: CASSVGTISYNEQFF.

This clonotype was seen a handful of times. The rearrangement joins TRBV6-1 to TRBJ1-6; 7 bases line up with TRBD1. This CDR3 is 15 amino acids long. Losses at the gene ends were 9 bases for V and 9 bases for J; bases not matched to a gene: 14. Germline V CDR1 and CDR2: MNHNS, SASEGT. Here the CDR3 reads CASKRATGISSPLHF. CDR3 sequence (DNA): TGTGCCAGTAAACGAGCGACAGGGATCTCTTCACCCCTCCACTTT.

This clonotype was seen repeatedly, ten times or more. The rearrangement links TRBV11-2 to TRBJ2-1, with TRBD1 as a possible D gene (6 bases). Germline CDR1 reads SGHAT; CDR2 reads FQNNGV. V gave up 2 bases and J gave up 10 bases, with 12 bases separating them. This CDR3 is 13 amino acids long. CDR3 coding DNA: TGTGCCAGCAGCTTAACCCCTGGACAGGAGCAGTTCTTC. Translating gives CASSLTPGQEQFF. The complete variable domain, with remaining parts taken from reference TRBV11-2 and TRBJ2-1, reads EAGVAQSPRYKIIEKRQSVAFWCNPISGHATLYWYQQILGQGPKLLIQFQNNGVVDDSQLPKDRFSAERLKGVDSTLKIQPAKLEDSAVYLCASSLTPGQEQFFGPGTRLTVL.

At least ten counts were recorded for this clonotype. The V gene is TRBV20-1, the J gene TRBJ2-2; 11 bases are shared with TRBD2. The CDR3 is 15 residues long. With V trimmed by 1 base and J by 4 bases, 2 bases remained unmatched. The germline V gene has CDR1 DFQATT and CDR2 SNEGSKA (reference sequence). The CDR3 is CSARVSGRGTGELFF. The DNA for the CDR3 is TGCAGTGCTAGAGTTAGCGGGAGGGGCACCGGGGAGCTGTTTTTT.

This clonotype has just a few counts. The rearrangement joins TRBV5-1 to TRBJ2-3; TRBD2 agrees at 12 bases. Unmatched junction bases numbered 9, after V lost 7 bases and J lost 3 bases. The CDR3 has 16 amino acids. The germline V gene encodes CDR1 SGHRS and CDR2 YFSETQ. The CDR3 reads CASGASGRAPTDTQYF. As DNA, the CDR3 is TGCGCCAGCGGAGCTAGCGGGAGGGCCCCGACAGATACGCAGTATTTT.

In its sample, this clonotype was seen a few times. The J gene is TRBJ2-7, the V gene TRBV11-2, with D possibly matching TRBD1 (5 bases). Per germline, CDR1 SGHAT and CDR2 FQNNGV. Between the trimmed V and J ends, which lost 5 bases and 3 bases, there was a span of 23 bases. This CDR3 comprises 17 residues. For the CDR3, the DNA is TGTGCCAGCAGCCTTCGGACAAACTCAGTATTGAACTACGAGCAGTACTTC. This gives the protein CASSLRTNSVLNYEQYF.

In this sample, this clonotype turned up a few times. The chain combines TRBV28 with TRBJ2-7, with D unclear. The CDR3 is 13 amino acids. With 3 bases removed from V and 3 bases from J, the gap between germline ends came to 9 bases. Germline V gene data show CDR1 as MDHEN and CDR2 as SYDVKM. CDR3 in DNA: TGTGCCAGCAGTTTTTGGTTGGGCTACGAGCAGTACTTC. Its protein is CASSFWLGYEQYF. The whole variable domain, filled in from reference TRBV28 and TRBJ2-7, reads DVKVTQSSRYLVKRTGEKVFLECVQDMDHENMFWYRQDPGLGLRLIYFSYDVKMKEKGDIPEGYSVSREKKERFSLILESASTNQTSMYLCASSFWLGYEQYFGPGTRLTVT.

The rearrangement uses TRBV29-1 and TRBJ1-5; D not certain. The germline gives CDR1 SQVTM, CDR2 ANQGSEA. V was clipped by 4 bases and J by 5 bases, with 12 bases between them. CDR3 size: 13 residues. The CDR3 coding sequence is TGCAGCGTTGGCTGGCAGGAGGATCAGCCCCAGCATTTT. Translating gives CSVGWQEDQPQHF.

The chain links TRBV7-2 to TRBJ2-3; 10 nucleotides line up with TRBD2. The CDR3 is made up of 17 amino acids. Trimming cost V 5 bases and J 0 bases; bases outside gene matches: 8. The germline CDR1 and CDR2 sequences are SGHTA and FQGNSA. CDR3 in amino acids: CASSIMGLATSTDTQYF. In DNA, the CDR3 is TGTGCCAGCAGCATCATGGGACTAGCGACTAGCACAGATACGCAGTATTTT.

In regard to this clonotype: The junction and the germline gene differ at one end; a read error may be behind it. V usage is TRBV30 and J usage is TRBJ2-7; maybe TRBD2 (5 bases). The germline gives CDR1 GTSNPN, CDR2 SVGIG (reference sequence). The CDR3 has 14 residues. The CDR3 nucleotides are TGTGTCTGGTCCATCGCGGGTGGTACCTACGAGCAGTACTTC. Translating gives CVWSIAGGTYEQYF.

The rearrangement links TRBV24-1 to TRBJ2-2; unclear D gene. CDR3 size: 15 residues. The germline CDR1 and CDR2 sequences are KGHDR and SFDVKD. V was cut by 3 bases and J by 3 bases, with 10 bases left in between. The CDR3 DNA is TGTGCCACCAGTGATCCTCCCCCCCACACCGGGGAGCTGTTTTTT. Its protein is CATSDPPPHTGELFF.

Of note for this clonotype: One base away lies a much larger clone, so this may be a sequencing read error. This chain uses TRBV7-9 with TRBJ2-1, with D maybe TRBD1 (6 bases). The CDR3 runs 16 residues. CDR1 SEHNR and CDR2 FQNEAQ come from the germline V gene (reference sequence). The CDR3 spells CAGSLDRTSSYNEQFF. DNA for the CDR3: TGTGCCGGCAGCTTAGACAGGACCAGCTCCTACAATGAGCAGTTCTTC.

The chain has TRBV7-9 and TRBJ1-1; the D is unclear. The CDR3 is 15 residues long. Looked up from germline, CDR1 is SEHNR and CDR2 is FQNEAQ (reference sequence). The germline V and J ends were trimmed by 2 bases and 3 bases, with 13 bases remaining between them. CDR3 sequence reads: CASSLNRVGDTEAFF. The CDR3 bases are TGTGCCAGCAGCTTAAATAGGGTCGGCGACACTGAAGCTTTCTTT. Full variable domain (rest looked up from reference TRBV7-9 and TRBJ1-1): DTGVSQNPRHKITKRGQNVTFRCDPISEHNRLYWYRQTLGQGPEFLTYFQNEAQLEKSRLLSDRFSAERPKGSFSTLEIQRTEQGDSAMYLCASSLNRVGDTEAFFGQGTRLTVV.